The entry that follows covers one T cell receptor beta chain sequence. This record comes from a study of blood T cell repertoires in COVID-19. Looking at the study overall: Both acute and convalescent COVID-19 samples were obtained from the United States, Italy and Spain.

Using immunoSEQ multiplex PCR, the repertoire was profiled, and TCRdb retains in-frame clones only, with some absent. Of about 190,000 clones listed, about four fifths are singletons. CDR1 and CDR2 from the germline V gene are LNHDA and SQIVND (reference sequence). V shed 3 bases and J 3 bases; nucleotides not matched to a gene: 7. CDR3 length: 17 residues. Clinical histories supplied by participants themselves formed the basis of cohort assignment. Symptom resolution, clearance, or two negative PCRs marked donors in Cohort 3 as recovered. The sequenced sample was PBMCs or T cells enriched from blood (not recorded which). This clonotype was sampled from a woman younger than 45 who had recovered from COVID-19. The J gene is TRBJ2-7, the V gene TRBV19; 14 nucleotides match TRBD2. The CDR3 coding sequence is TGTGCCAGTAGTATCGGACTAGCGGGAGGAACCGGCTACGAGCAGTACTTC. Residues: CASSIGLAGGTGYEQYF.